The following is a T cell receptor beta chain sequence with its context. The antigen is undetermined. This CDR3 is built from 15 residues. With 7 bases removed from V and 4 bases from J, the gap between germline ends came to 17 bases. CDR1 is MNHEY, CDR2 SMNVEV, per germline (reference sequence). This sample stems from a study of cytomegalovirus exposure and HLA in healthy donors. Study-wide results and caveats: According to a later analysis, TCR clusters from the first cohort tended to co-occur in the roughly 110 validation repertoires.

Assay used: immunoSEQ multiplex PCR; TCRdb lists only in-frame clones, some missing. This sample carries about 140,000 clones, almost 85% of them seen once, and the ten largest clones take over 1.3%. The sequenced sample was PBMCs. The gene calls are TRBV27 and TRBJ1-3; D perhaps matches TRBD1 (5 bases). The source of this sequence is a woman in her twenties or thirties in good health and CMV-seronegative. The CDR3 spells CASIGRTRRGNTIYF. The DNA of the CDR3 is TGTGCCAGCATCGGAAGGACACGGCGGGGAAACACCATATATTTT.